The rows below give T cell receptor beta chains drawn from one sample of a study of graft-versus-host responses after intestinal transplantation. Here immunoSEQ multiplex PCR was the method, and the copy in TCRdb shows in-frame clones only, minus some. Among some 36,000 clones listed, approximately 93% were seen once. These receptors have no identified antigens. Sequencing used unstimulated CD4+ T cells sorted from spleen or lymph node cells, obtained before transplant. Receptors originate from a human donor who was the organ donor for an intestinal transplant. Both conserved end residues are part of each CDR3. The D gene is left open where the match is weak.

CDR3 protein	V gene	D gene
CASSLRGISNQPQHF	TRBV7-2	-
CASSESSHRGLGYGYTF	TRBV10-2	TRBD1
CASSPGQTNTEAFF	TRBV5-4	-
CASSLEVSYNSPLHF	TRBV28	-
CASSPRDRAEQYF	TRBV5-1	TRBD1
CASSSPTGDLATNEKLFF	TRBV28	TRBD1
CASSQDRDSHEKLFF	TRBV4-1	TRBD1
CAISEVAGSSYF	TRBV10-3	TRBD2
CASSRGTVSYGYTF	TRBV13	-
CASRVGQGNSPLHF	TRBV6-6	TRBD1
CASSQMPTGRLDYEQYF	TRBV4-3	-
CASREGRGSSYNEQFF	TRBV7-9	TRBD2
CASSPTGGPGELFF	TRBV11-2	-
CASSSRRQGSGNEQFF	TRBV27	TRBD1
CASSQGNLREYGYTF	TRBV19	-
CASSTGLVEANVLTF	TRBV5-1	-
CASSRDRVYNEQFF	TRBV4-2	TRBD1
CASSQEPLPTAQYF	TRBV4-1	-
CASTQLGRPQHF	TRBV19	-
CASVPGASYEQYF	TRBV6-6	-
CASSVGAGGYNEQFF	TRBV9	TRBD1
CASSLPGQPYNSPLHF	TRBV28	-
CASSTVAGDSYNEQFF	TRBV7-9	TRBD2
CASSPYRGLRETQYF	TRBV7-6	TRBD1
CASSLPWTGKNTEAFF	TRBV11-2	TRBD1
CASSLAFHQRGGLGIIYEQYF	TRBV5-1	TRBD2
CASSLESRAAYEQYF	TRBV7-9	-
CASSSRWQSSTDTQYF	TRBV11-3	-
CASSPMMGNTEAFF	TRBV7-2	-
CASSYSGSYGYTF	TRBV6-5	-
CASSLQGGHIQYF	TRBV7-6	-
CASRGEGLSNEQFF	TRBV2	TRBD2
CASSAGGCQPQHF	TRBV10-1	-
CSVGIFARGYGYTF	TRBV29-1	-
CASSLGPGGPMNTEAFF	TRBV5-6	TRBD1
CASSIGTGGYEQYF	TRBV19	TRBD1
CAWSVGGHTGELFF	TRBV30	-
CASSLLAGGSGANVLTF	TRBV27	TRBD2
CASSLLAGGYNEQFF	TRBV5-1	TRBD2
CASRPKLWNSNQPQHF	TRBV6-6	-
CASSRRGAQAFF	TRBV7-9	-
CASRDRSSSYEQYF	TRBV6-6	TRBD1
CASSLLGGEDTQYF	TRBV5-1	TRBD2
CASSQDRSVTNEKLFF	TRBV4-1	-
CASTPRGSREKLFF	TRBV5-6	-
CASTRLAGGHEQFF	TRBV6-1	TRBD2
CASSSPQGAIDTQYF	TRBV27	TRBD1
CASSEVRYTEAFF	TRBV6-1	-
CASRSGGQLYEQYF	TRBV6-1	-
CASSPRWGGLETQYF	TRBV7-8	TRBD2
CASSLAGAGTYEQYF	TRBV5-5	-
CASSPLPSGGAVQDTQYF	TRBV18	TRBD2
CASSFLGVKEKLFF	TRBV27	-
CAWRNAWEAFF	TRBV30	-
CARLTDTQYF	TRBV25-1	-
CAGSSSRGASYNEQFF	TRBV7-2	-
CAWTADRDYEQFF	TRBV30	TRBD1
CASSGQTGNTIYF	TRBV19	-
CASSYKQNYGYTF	TRBV6-5	-